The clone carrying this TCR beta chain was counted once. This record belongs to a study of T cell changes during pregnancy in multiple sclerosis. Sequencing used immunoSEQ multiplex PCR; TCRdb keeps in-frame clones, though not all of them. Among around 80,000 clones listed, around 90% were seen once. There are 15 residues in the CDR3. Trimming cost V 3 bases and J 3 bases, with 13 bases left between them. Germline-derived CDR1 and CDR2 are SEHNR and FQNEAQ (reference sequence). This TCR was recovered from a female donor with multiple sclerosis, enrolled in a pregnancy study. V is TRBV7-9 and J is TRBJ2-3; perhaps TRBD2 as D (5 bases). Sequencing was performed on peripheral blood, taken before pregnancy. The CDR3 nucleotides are TGTGCCAGCAGCTTGGGCTGGACTGGGACAGATACGCAGTATTTT. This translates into CASSLGWTGTDTQYF.